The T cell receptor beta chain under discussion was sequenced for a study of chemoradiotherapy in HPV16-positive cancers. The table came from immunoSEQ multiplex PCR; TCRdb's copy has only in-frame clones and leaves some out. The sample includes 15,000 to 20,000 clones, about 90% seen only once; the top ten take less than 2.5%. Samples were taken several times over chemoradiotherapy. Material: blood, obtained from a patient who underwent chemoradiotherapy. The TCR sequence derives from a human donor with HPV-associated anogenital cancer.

The CDR3 sequence is CASRLDREASYEQYF. CDR3 in DNA: TGTGCCAGCAGATTGGACAGGGAGGCCTCCTACGAGCAGTACTTC. The V and J genes are TRBV2 and TRBJ2-7, with 8 bases lining up with TRBD1. Germline CDR1 and CDR2: SNHLY and FYNNEI. The length of the CDR3 is 15 residues. V gave up 6 bases and J gave up 0 bases; unmatched junction bases: 7.